This T cell receptor (beta chain) was documented in a study of T cell repertoires in cytomegalovirus infection. TCRdb itself ran the reads through MiXCR, one entry per CDR3 protein. The sample consists of approximately 910,000 distinct CDR3 sequences, more than 25% of them appearing once. V gave up 8 bases and J gave up 4 bases, with 19 bases separating them. CDR3 size: 14 residues. Remarks on this clonotype: Its antigen is not identified.

The clonotype was recovered from a human donor in good health (CMV status not recorded). Some clones in this sample may be carry-over from other donors' samples. The gene calls are TRBV5-3 and TRBJ2-7, with D unclear. TRBV5-3 is an ORF for which the function is uncertain. The sample here was cultured CD8+ T cells from PBMCs, taken from culture after CMV antigen stimulation. CDR3 protein: CASSPGWGEYEQYF. In nucleotides, the CDR3 is TGTGCCAGCAGTCCTGGGTGGGGTGAATACGAGCAGTACTTC.